These T cell receptor beta chains were read from a single sample in a study of cytomegalovirus exposure and HLA in healthy donors. Data came from immunoSEQ multiplex PCR; TCRdb stores just in-frame clones and leaves some out. The data contain about 140,000 clones, 70% to 90% of them singletons. Sequencing was carried out using PBMCs. These receptors all come from a woman between 40 and 50 years old in good health and CMV-seronegative. Each CDR3 is given with its conserved first and last residue. D genes are given only for firm matches. Part of the rows lack a size; the others show once, few, many or a class for expanded clones.

CDR3aa: CASSQTLAGGPKEQYF; CDR3nt: TGTGCCAGCAGCCAAACACTAGCGGGAGGGCCGAAAGAGCAGTACTTC; v_gene: TRBV4-2; abundance: -; j_gene: TRBJ2-7; d_gene: TRBD2; len: 16
CDR3aa: CASSLGRTLEETQYF; CDR3nt: TGCGCCAGCAGCTTGGGCCGGACATTGGAAGAGACCCAGTACTTC; v_gene: TRBV5-1; abundance: -; j_gene: TRBJ2-5; d_gene: -; len: 15
CDR3aa: CASSWGGSNQPQHF; CDR3nt: TGTGCCAGCAGTTGGGGGGGGTCGAATCAGCCCCAGCATTTT; v_gene: TRBV27; abundance: -; j_gene: TRBJ1-5; d_gene: -; len: 14
CDR3aa: CASSPRALAGYNEQFF; CDR3nt: TGTGCCAGCAGCCCTAGGGCACTAGCGGGGTACAATGAGCAGTTCTTC; v_gene: TRBV7-8; abundance: -; j_gene: TRBJ2-1; d_gene: TRBD2; len: 16
CDR3aa: CASSSRMMQETQYF; CDR3nt: TGTGCCAGCAGCTCTAGGATGATGCAAGAGACCCAGTACTTC; v_gene: TRBV7-9; abundance: -; j_gene: TRBJ2-5; d_gene: -; len: 14
CDR3aa: CASSGWGGDPEAFF; CDR3nt: TGTGCCAGCAGTGGTTGGGGGGGCGATCCTGAAGCTTTCTTT; v_gene: TRBV28; abundance: -; j_gene: TRBJ1-1; d_gene: -; len: 14
CDR3aa: CASSSGLAETGELFF; CDR3nt: TGTGCCAGCAGTTCTGGACTAGCGGAGACCGGGGAGCTGTTTTTT; v_gene: TRBV6-5; abundance: -; j_gene: TRBJ2-2; d_gene: TRBD2; len: 15
CDR3aa: CARQGQGRYEQYF; CDR3nt: TGTGCCCGTCAGGGACAGGGACGTTACGAGCAGTACTTC; v_gene: TRBV27; abundance: once; j_gene: TRBJ2-7; d_gene: TRBD1; len: 13
CDR3aa: CATSRDRAGEDTEAFF; CDR3nt: TGTGCCACCAGCAGAGATAGGGCGGGGGAGGACACTGAAGCTTTCTTT; v_gene: TRBV15; abundance: -; j_gene: TRBJ1-1; d_gene: -; len: 16
CDR3aa: CASSLISGEETQYF; CDR3nt: TGTGCCAGCAGCTTGATATCAGGGGAAGAGACCCAGTACTTC; v_gene: TRBV5-4; abundance: -; j_gene: TRBJ2-5; d_gene: -; len: 14
CDR3aa: CASSPSAWGVEEQYF; CDR3nt: TGTGCCAGCTCACCAAGCGCCTGGGGAGTTGAGGAGCAGTACTTC; v_gene: TRBV18; abundance: -; j_gene: TRBJ2-7; d_gene: -; len: 15
CDR3aa: CASAGGQNTEAFF; CDR3nt: TGTGCCAGCGCGGGGGGCCAGAACACTGAAGCTTTCTTT; v_gene: TRBV6-1; abundance: -; j_gene: TRBJ1-1; d_gene: -; len: 13
CDR3aa: CASSYSREPNEQFF; CDR3nt: TGTGCCAGCAGTTACAGTCGGGAGCCCAATGAGCAGTTCTTC; v_gene: TRBV6-5; abundance: -; j_gene: TRBJ2-1; d_gene: -; len: 14
CDR3aa: CASSLTPTGGLHF; CDR3nt: TGTGCCAGCAGCCTGACCCCCACAGGCGGCCTCCACTTT; v_gene: TRBV27; abundance: -; j_gene: TRBJ1-6; d_gene: -; len: 13
CDR3aa: CASSLAGGEQFF; CDR3nt: TGTGCCAGCAGTTTAGCGGGAGGGGAGCAGTTCTTC; v_gene: TRBV28; abundance: once; j_gene: TRBJ2-1; d_gene: TRBD2; len: 12
CDR3aa: CASSEAVTGGTSQETQYF; CDR3nt: TGTGCCAGCAGTGAAGCAGTTACAGGGGGGACCTCCCAAGAGACCCAGTACTTC; v_gene: TRBV6-1; abundance: -; j_gene: TRBJ2-5; d_gene: TRBD1; len: 18
CDR3aa: CASSLGGLDYEQYF; CDR3nt: TGTGCCAGCAGTTTAGGGGGACTAGACTACGAGCAGTACTTC; v_gene: TRBV28; abundance: -; j_gene: TRBJ2-7; d_gene: TRBD2; len: 14